The next 30 T cell receptor beta chains were all read from a single sample in a study of cytomegalovirus exposure and HLA in healthy donors. Primers included in the PCR were 60 Vbeta and 13 Jbeta primers. The method was immunoSEQ multiplex PCR; TCRdb's version includes in-frame clones alone and lacks a portion of them. In the table there are 37,000 or so clones, 70% to 85% of which are singletons. The sample was PBMCs. The receptors here all came from a man younger than 40 in good health and CMV-seronegative.

This clone was counted only a few times. An end of the junction differs from the germline gene, which may be a read error. Here the CDR3 reads CASSPQGAKNEQYF. CDR3 DNA: TGTGCCAGCTCCCCACAGGGGGCGAAAAACGAGCAGTACTTC. V and J are TRBV18 and TRBJ2-7; 9 nucleotides align to TRBD1. The CDR3 covers 14 residues. CDR1 and CDR2 from the germline V gene are KGHSH and LQKENI. Variable domain in full (rest from reference TRBV18 and TRBJ2-7): NAGVMQNPRHLVRRRGQEARLRCSPMKGHSHVYWYRQLPEEGLKFMVYLQKENIIDESGMPKERFSAEFPKEGPSILRIQQVVRGDSAAYFCASSPQGAKNEQYFGPGTRLTVT.

V usage is TRBV25-1 and J usage is TRBJ2-1; 12 positions agree with TRBD2. V lost 3 bases to trimming and J lost 5 bases; unmatched junction nucleotides: 8. Germline loops: CDR1 MGHDK, CDR2 SYGVNS. CDR3 length equals 17 residues. The CDR3 coding sequence is TGTGCCAGCAGTGATAGAACTAGCGGGAGGACTCACAATGAGCAGTTCTTC. This encodes CASSDRTSGRTHNEQFF.

V gene TRBV19 combines with J gene TRBJ2-7; no firm D call. The germline gives CDR1 LNHDA, CDR2 SQIVND (reference sequence). This CDR3 has 15 amino acids. V was shortened by 7 bases and J by 5 bases, with 21 bases between the two germline ends. DNA of the CDR3: TGTGCCAGTACCCCCTCTGGTTCTCTAACGGACGAGCAGTACTTC. Translating it yields CASTPSGSLTDEQYF.

The chain uses TRBV7-9 and TRBJ1-1, with D tentatively TRBD1 (5 bases). V lost 4 bases to trimming and J lost 6 bases, with 15 bases between them. Germline V gene sequence: CDR1 SEHNR, CDR2 FQNEAQ (reference sequence). The CDR3 covers 14 residues. The CDR3 spells CASSYHGGRSEAFF. The CDR3 DNA sequence: TGTGCCAGCAGCTACCACGGGGGGAGATCTGAAGCTTTCTTT.

This chain connects TRBV9 to TRBJ2-1; TRBD1 aligns across 8 bases. With V trimmed by 3 bases and J by 5 bases, 4 bases remained unmatched. The CDR3 sequence is 14 residues long. Germline lookup yields CDR1 SGDLS and CDR2 YYNGEE. The CDR3 here is CASSDHRGNNEQFF. In nucleotides, the CDR3 is TGTGCCAGCAGCGACCACAGGGGGAACAATGAGCAGTTCTTC.

The CDR3 nucleotides read TGTGCCAGCAGCCCTTGGACAGAGCTTACTGGGGCCAACGTCCTGACTTTC. It specifies CASSPWTELTGANVLTF. This chain connects TRBV11-2 to TRBJ2-6, with a weak D call TRBD1 (6 bases). Germline V gene sequence: CDR1 SGHAT, CDR2 FQNNGV. V lost 5 bases, J lost 2 bases, and 16 bases lay in between. This CDR3 is built from 17 residues.

This clone was counted between two and nine times. The chain uses TRBV19 and TRBJ1-1; TRBD1 is a possible D gene (5 bases). Germline lookup yields CDR1 LNHDA and CDR2 SQIVND (reference sequence). The CDR3 extends over 19 amino acids. V dropped 1 base and J dropped 8 bases, with 29 bases sitting between them. CDR3 nucleotide sequence: TGTGCCAGTAGTATAGCGCGAAGGCAGGGTTTTGTATTTCCAAACGAAGCTTTCTTT. It specifies CASSIARRQGFVFPNEAFF.

A word on this clone: A junction boundary mismatches the germline segment, possibly from a read error. The chain has TRBV7-9 and TRBJ2-3; D is ambiguous. Germline-derived CDR1 and CDR2 are SEHNR and FQNEAQ (reference sequence). The CDR3 runs to 11 residues. For the CDR3, the DNA is TGTTCCAGCTTGAGCGCTGATACGCAGTATTTT. This gives the protein CSSLSADTQYF.

The chain is built from TRBV5-1 and TRBJ2-1, with 8 nucleotides matching TRBD1. V lost 4 bases to trimming and J lost 3 bases; unmatched junction nucleotides: 9. This CDR3 has 16 residues. Germline V gene sequence: CDR1 SGHRS, CDR2 YFSETQ. CDR3 nucleotide sequence: TGCGCCAGCAGCGAAAGCGACGGGACAGGCTACAATGAGCAGTTCTTC. Its protein is CASSESDGTGYNEQFF.

This sequence joins TRBV6-5 and TRBJ2-7; TRBD1 is a possible D gene (5 bases). This CDR3 spans 14 amino acids. The germline CDR1 and CDR2 sequences are MNHEY and SVGAGI. V lost 0 bases, J lost 5 bases, and 11 bases lay in between. The CDR3 bases are TGTGCCAGCAGTTACTCGAAGTGGGGCCACGAGCAGTACTTC. As protein: CASSYSKWGHEQYF.

The chain combines TRBV13 with TRBJ2-6, with D maybe TRBD1 (5 bases). V lost 5 bases to trimming and J lost 0 bases, with 20 bases between them. The CDR3 has 19 amino acids. From germline, CDR1 is PRHDT and CDR2 FYEKMQ (reference sequence). The CDR3 sequence: CASSPLSAGHLSGANVLTF. The CDR3 DNA follows: TGTGCCAGCAGCCCCTTGTCGGCAGGGCATCTCTCTGGGGCCAACGTCCTGACTTTC.

The chain has TRBV2 and TRBJ2-7; 9 nucleotides agree with TRBD1. Germline V gene sequence: CDR1 SNHLY, CDR2 FYNNEI. This CDR3 comprises 12 residues. V dropped 6 bases and J dropped 9; count of bases not matched to a gene: 6. The chain's CDR3 is CASRPGQGGQYF. As DNA, the CDR3 is TGTGCCAGCAGGCCGGGACAGGGAGGGCAGTACTTC.

This clone was seen only once. The V and J genes are TRBV19 and TRBJ2-7, with D perhaps TRBD1 (6 bases). This CDR3 is built from 13 residues. With 4 bases removed from V and 9 bases from J, the gap between germline ends came to 16 bases. CDR1 LNHDA and CDR2 SQIVND come from the germline V gene (reference sequence). CDR3: CASSTQTGLGQYF. CDR3 nucleotide sequence: TGTGCCAGTAGTACTCAAACAGGGCTCGGGCAGTACTTC.

The rearrangement joins TRBV6-1 to TRBJ1-2, with 8 positions matching TRBD1. CDR1 and CDR2 (germline): MNHNS, SASEGT. The CDR3 is made up of 13 amino acids. V was pared by 2 bases and J by 6 bases, with 2 bases of the junction left unmatched. CDR3 coding DNA: TGTGCCAGCAGTGAACAGGGGGCGGATGGCTACACCTTC. The encoded protein is CASSEQGADGYTF.

This clone was counted only a few times. The chain carries TRBV28 and TRBJ1-1, with no clear D. V lost 4 bases and J 0 bases, leaving 18 bases between the germline ends. Germline V gives CDR1 MDHEN, CDR2 SYDVKM. This CDR3 is built from 17 residues. The CDR3 DNA reads as TGTGCCAGCAGTTACCCCTCGCGGGGATCGGTGAACACTGAAGCTTTCTTT. Amino acid sequence: CASSYPSRGSVNTEAFF.

This rearrangement joins TRBV5-1 to TRBJ2-5; weak D call: TRBD2 (6 bases). CDR1 and CDR2 (germline): SGHRS, YFSETQ. The CDR3 runs to 16 residues. Trimming stripped 3 bases from V and 1 base from J, with 16 bases between. Here the CDR3 reads CASSWGGVTSQETQYF. The CDR3 coding sequence is TGCGCCAGCAGCTGGGGAGGAGTGACCAGCCAAGAGACCCAGTACTTC.

This clone was counted between two and nine times. This rearrangement joins TRBV10-2 to TRBJ1-4, with 9 bases fitting TRBD1. The germline CDR1 and CDR2 sequences are WSHSY and SAAADI. J was trimmed by 7 bases and V by 7 bases; bases with no gene match: 7. This CDR3 region has 14 residues. This CDR3 is CASNSQGAREKLFF. In nucleotides, the CDR3 is TGCGCCAGCAACTCACAGGGGGCTCGTGAAAAACTGTTTTTT.

This clone was seen a few times. The V and J genes are TRBV6-5 and TRBJ2-5; 11 positions agree with TRBD2. Germline-derived CDR1 and CDR2 are MNHEY and SVGAGI. This CDR3 has 15 residues. After removal of 6 bases from V and 7 bases from J, the junction contained 10 bases not matched to a gene. The CDR3 loop is CASRTSGSPWVTQYF. The CDR3 DNA sequence: TGTGCCAGCAGAACTAGCGGGAGCCCCTGGGTGACCCAGTACTTC.

V gene TRBV9 combines with J gene TRBJ2-1; 7 bases map to TRBD2. This CDR3 comprises 16 residues. Germline V CDR1 and CDR2: SGDLS, YYNGEE. Trimming cost V 0 bases and J 4 bases; bases outside gene matches: 7. The CDR3 here is CASSVVSAGRYNEQFF. CDR3 nucleotides: TGTGCCAGCAGCGTAGTGTCAGCGGGAAGGTACAATGAGCAGTTCTTC.

The J gene is TRBJ1-3, the V gene TRBV7-9, with D possibly being TRBD1 (6 bases). CDR1 is SEHNR and CDR2 is FQNEAQ in the germline V gene (reference sequence). V was clipped by 3 bases and J by 2 bases, with 20 bases between them. CDR3 length: 18 residues. The chain's CDR3 is CASSFPRDIPSPGNTIYF. The CDR3 region has the DNA TGTGCCAGCAGCTTCCCTCGGGACATTCCTTCCCCTGGAAACACCATATATTTT.

The chain uses TRBV20-1 and TRBJ2-3, with D hard to call. The CDR3 length is 11 residues. Germline V gene lookup returns CDR1 DFQATT and CDR2 SNEGSKA (reference sequence). The V and J ends lost 5 bases and 5 bases respectively, with 8 bases between them. CDR3 nucleotides: TGCAGTGCTCCCCTCGGAGATACGCAGTATTTT. Protein product: CSAPLGDTQYF.

This clone is large (0.1 to 1%). V gene TRBV19 combines with J gene TRBJ1-2; 12 nucleotides agree with TRBD1. Germline CDR1 reads LNHDA; CDR2 reads SQIVND (reference sequence). The CDR3 covers 17 residues. V shed 6 bases and J 4 bases; nucleotides not matched to a gene: 12. CDR3 region: CASRNRDRGQISYGYTF. The CDR3 DNA follows: TGTGCCAGTAGGAACCGGGACAGGGGGCAGATTAGCTATGGCTACACCTTC. Variable domain in full (rest from reference TRBV19 and TRBJ1-2): DGGITQSPKYLFRKEGQNVTLSCEQNLNHDAMYWYRQDPGQGLRLIYYSQIVNDFQKGDIAEGYSVSREKKESFPLTVTSAQKNPTAFYLCASRNRDRGQISYGYTFGSGTRLTVV.

On this clone itself: The identical CDR3 is also encoded by other nucleotide sequences in the sample. The gene calls are TRBV6-5 and TRBJ1-2, with 8 bases lining up with TRBD1. Germline values: CDR1 MNHEY, CDR2 SVGAGI. CDR3 length equals 13 residues. Losses at the gene ends were 8 bases for V and 2 bases for J; bases not matched to a gene: 4. CDR3 in amino acids: CASGDRGNYGYTF. CDR3 coding DNA: TGTGCCAGCGGAGACAGGGGAAACTATGGCTACACCTTC.

This CDR3 is CSVEDVSYEQYF. CDR3 DNA: TGCAGCGTTGAAGATGTGAGCTACGAGCAGTACTTC. The chain recombines TRBV29-1 with TRBJ2-7; D not certain. The V end was cut by 0 bases, the J end by 3 bases, with 6 bases between. The germline CDR1 and CDR2 sequences are SQVTM and ANQGSEA. The CDR3 extends over 12 amino acids.

Remarks on this clone: Mismatch with germline at one junction end may stem from a read error. The rearrangement uses TRBV7-7 and TRBJ2-5, with D possibly being TRBD1 (6 bases). The CDR3 is made up of 16 amino acids. Germline V lookup: CDR1 SSHAT, CDR2 FNYEAQ (reference sequence). The CDR3 DNA reads TGTGCTAGCAGCTTACATGGGACAAGTAGACAAGAGACCCAGTACTTC. It yields the protein CASSLHGTSRQETQYF.

V and J are TRBV11-2 and TRBJ2-7, with D possibly TRBD1 on 5 matching bases. The CDR3 loop spans 14 amino acids. Germline CDR1 and CDR2: SGHAT and FQNNGV. Trimming left V 2 bases short and J 0 bases short, with 8 bases between. CDR3 region: CASSLTGPSYEQYF. The CDR3 coding sequence is TGTGCCAGCAGCTTAACAGGACCCTCCTACGAGCAGTACTTC.

This chain connects TRBV28 to TRBJ2-5, with D possibly matching TRBD1 (5 bases). Germline loops: CDR1 MDHEN, CDR2 SYDVKM. Trimming left V 6 bases short and J 7 bases short, with 15 bases between. This CDR3 is 13 amino acids long. The CDR3 loop reads CASRLAAGWTQYF. DNA of the CDR3: TGTGCCAGCAGGTTGGCTGCAGGGTGGACCCAGTACTTC.

The chain uses TRBV27 and TRBJ2-5; 8 nucleotides line up with TRBD2. The germline V gene encodes CDR1 MNHEY and CDR2 SMNVEV (reference sequence). The CDR3 loop spans 15 amino acids. J was trimmed by 5 bases and V by 3 bases; bases with no gene match: 8. This CDR3 is CASSFSGGLGETQYF. The CDR3 region has the DNA TGTGCCAGCAGTTTCTCGGGAGGGCTCGGGGAGACCCAGTACTTC.

The chain carries TRBV7-9 and TRBJ2-5; D gene ambiguous. The CDR3 extends over 12 amino acids. Trimming took off 6 bases at V and 0 bases at J, with 5 bases between the two ends. CDR1 is SEHNR, CDR2 FQNEAQ, per germline (reference sequence). CDR3 sequence: CASRSHQETQYF. CDR3 sequence (DNA): TGTGCCAGCAGGAGCCACCAAGAGACCCAGTACTTC.

The gene calls are TRBV4-1 and TRBJ2-3; TRBD2 might be the D (6 bases). The CDR3 totals 15 residues. Germline V gene data show CDR1 as MGHRA and CDR2 as YSYEKL. The germline V and J ends were trimmed by 4 bases and 2 bases, with 13 bases remaining between them. Here the CDR3 reads CASSRTLANTDTQYF. CDR3 nucleotides: TGCGCCAGCAGCCGTACTCTAGCGAACACAGATACGCAGTATTTT.